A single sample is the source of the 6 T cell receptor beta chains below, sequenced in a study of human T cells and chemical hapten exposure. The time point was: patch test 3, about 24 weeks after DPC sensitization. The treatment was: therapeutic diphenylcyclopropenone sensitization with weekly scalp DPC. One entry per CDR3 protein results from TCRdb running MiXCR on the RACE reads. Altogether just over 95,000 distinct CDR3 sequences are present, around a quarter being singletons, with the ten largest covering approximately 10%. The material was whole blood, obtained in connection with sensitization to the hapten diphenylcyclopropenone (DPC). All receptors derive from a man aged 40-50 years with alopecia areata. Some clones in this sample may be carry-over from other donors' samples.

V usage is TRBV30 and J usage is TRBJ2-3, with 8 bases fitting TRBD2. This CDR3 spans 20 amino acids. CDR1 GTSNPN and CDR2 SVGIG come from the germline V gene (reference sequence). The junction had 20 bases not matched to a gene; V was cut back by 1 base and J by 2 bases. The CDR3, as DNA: TGTGCCTGGAGTGGGCAGAAGCGGGAGAGCTTTTTTTCGACCACAGATACGCAGTATTTT. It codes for CAWSGQKRESFFSTTDTQYF. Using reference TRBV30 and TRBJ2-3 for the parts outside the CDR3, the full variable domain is SQTIHQWPATLVQPVGSPLSLECTVEGTSNPNLYWYRQAAGRGLQLLFYSVGIGQISSEVPQNLSASRPQDRQFILSSKKLLLSDSGFYLCAWSGQKRESFFSTTDTQYFGPGTRLTVL.

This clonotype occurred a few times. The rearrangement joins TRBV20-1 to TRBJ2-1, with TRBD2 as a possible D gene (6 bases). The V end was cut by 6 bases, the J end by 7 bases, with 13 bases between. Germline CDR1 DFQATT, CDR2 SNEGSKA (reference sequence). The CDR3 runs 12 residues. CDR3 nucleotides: TGCAGTGCCCCGGGACTGCCAAATGAGCAGTTCTTC. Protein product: CSAPGLPNEQFF.

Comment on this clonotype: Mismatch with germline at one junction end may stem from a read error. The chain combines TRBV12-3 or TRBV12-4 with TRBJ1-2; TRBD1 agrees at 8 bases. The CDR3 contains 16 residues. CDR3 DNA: TGTGCCAGCAGTCGCCCGACAGGGGTAGATGACTATTGCTACACCTTC. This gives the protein CASSRPTGVDDYCYTF.

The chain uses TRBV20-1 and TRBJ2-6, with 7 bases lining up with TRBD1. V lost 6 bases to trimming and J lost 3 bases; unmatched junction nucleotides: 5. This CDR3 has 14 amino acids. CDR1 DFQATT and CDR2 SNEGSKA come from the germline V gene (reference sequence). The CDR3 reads CSADRANGANVLTF. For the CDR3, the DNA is TGCAGTGCCGACAGGGCTAATGGGGCCAACGTCCTGACTTTC.

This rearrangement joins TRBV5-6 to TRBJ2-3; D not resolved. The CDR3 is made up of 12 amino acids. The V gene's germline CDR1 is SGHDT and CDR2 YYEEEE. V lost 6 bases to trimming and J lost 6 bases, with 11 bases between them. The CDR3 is CASIAPGDTQYF. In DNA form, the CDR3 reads TGTGCCAGCATCGCCCCTGGGGATACGCAGTATTTT.

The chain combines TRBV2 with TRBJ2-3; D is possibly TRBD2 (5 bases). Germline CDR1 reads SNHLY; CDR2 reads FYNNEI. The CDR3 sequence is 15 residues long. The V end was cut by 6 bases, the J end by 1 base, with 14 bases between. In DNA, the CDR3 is TGTGCCAGCAGGAAAGCGGATCTTGGCACAGATACGCAGTATTTT. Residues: CASRKADLGTDTQYF.